The T cell receptor (beta chain) described here comes from a study of metastatic and nonmetastatic thyroid tumors. Every patient was untreated before thyroid surgery. Using MiXCR, TCRdb re-called clones from the PCR reads. The sample carries about 64,000 clones, 16% recorded once. With regard to this clone: A read error may produce the germline difference seen at one junction end.

Germline V lookup: CDR1 SGHRS, CDR2 YFSETQ. This CDR3 region has 14 residues. This clonotype was sampled from a male donor with papillary thyroid cancer or a benign thyroid nodule (not recorded which). Some clones in this sample may be carry-over from other donors' samples. Material: blood. The chain recombines TRBV5-1 with TRBJ2-5, with D maybe TRBD2 (6 bases). The CDR3 here is CPSSLEWGGETQYF. The CDR3, as DNA: TGCCCCAGCAGCTTGGAATGGGGAGGAGAGACCCAGTACTTC.